Following are 24 T cell receptor beta chains from one sample sequenced in a study of Ad26.COV2.S vaccination and SARS-CoV-2 variants. Documented treatment: approximately 18 received Ad26.COV2.S at low or high dose, single or two shots; five or six received placebo; per-sample allocation not given. Vaccine and placebo recipients were sampled on day 63 after the first injection. Produced via immunoSEQ multiplex PCR; TCRdb's table is partial and in-frame only. This sample has 300,000 to 350,000 clones, with 70% to 90% found just once. The sequences come from peripheral blood, collected in a trial of Ad26.COV2.S vaccine versus placebo. These receptors were obtained from a person aged 18-65 years who received the Ad26.COV2.S COVID-19 vaccine or a placebo.

The chain couples TRBV6-5 to TRBJ2-7; TRBD1 matches 8 bases. This CDR3 has 15 amino acids. Germline V gives CDR1 MNHEY, CDR2 SVGAGI. V was clipped by 6 bases and J by 1 base; unmatched bases: 8. The CDR3 sequence is CASRLRDRFSYEQYF. The CDR3 region has the DNA TGTGCCAGCAGACTCCGGGACAGGTTTTCCTACGAGCAGTACTTC.

At least ten counts were recorded for this clone. The J gene is TRBJ2-1, the V gene TRBV7-9, with a tentative D call TRBD2 (6 bases). Deletions cut 2 bases from V and 10 bases from J, with 12 bases between. Per germline, CDR1 SEHNR and CDR2 FQNEAQ (reference sequence). CDR3 length equals 13 residues. The CDR3: CASSLSDYREQFF. CDR3 nucleotide sequence: TGTGCCAGCAGCTTATCGGACTATCGCGAGCAGTTCTTC.

This clone was detected a few times. CDR3 region: CASSVGLAPYEQYF. The CDR3 DNA follows: TGTGCCAGCAGCGTAGGGCTAGCCCCCTACGAGCAGTACTTC. The chain recombines TRBV9 with TRBJ2-7; possible D gene TRBD2, 5 bases. V was cut by 0 bases and J by 2 bases, with 9 bases left in between. There are 14 residues in the CDR3. In germline, CDR1 is SGDLS, CDR2 YYNGEE.

This rearrangement joins TRBV11-2 to TRBJ2-1; perhaps TRBD2 as D (6 bases). The germline V and J ends were trimmed by 8 bases and 6 bases, with 32 bases remaining between them. The CDR3 contains 19 residues. CDR1 is SGHAT and CDR2 is FQNNGV in the germline V gene. The CDR3 sequence is CASEGTGLPRDSEVNEQFF. CDR3 coding DNA: TGTGCCAGCGAAGGCACGGGACTCCCGAGGGATTCGGAGGTCAATGAGCAGTTCTTC.

V usage is TRBV7-8 and J usage is TRBJ1-1, with no clear D. CDR3 length: 14 residues. V was shortened by 6 bases and J by 1 base, with 12 bases between the two germline ends. Germline V gene sequence: CDR1 SGHVS, CDR2 FQNEAQ. CDR3 bases: TGTGCCAGCAGGGTTGGATGGGGGAACACTGAAGCTTTCTTT. It encodes CASRVGWGNTEAFF.

The genes are TRBV7-2 and TRBJ1-3, with 7 bases that match TRBD1. Germline-derived CDR1 and CDR2 are SGHTA and FQGNSA. V shed 3 bases, J shed 0 bases, and the junction held 8 bases outside the gene matches. The CDR3 is made up of 17 amino acids. The CDR3 coding sequence is TGTGCCAGCAGCTTCACAGGGGTTGGGAGCTCTGGAAACACCATATATTTT. It codes for CASSFTGVGSSGNTIYF.

The chain carries TRBV11-2 and TRBJ1-1; TRBD1 matches at 7 bases. Per the germline V gene, CDR1 is SGHAT and CDR2 is FQNNGV. V shed 4 bases, J shed 11 bases, and the junction held 16 bases outside the gene matches. The CDR3 runs to 15 residues. The CDR3 DNA reads as TGTGCCAGCAGCTCTAGCGACAGGGCGGACAAGGCGGCTTTCTTT. This gives the protein CASSSSDRADKAAFF. Supplemented by reference TRBV11-2 and TRBJ1-1, the full variable domain reads EAGVAQSPRYKIIEKRQSVAFWCNPISGHATLYWYQQILGQGPKLLIQFQNNGVVDDSQLPKDRFSAERLKGVDSTLKIQPAKLEDSAVYLCASSSSDRADKAAFFGQGTRLTVV.

The gene calls are TRBV5-1 and TRBJ2-5, with a weak D call TRBD1 (6 bases). Germline CDR1 SGHRS, CDR2 YFSETQ. The CDR3 has 14 amino acids. V lost 4 bases, J lost 4 bases, and 14 bases lay in between. CDR3 sequence reads: CASSGGVGGETQYF. As DNA, the CDR3 is TGCGCCAGCAGCGGTGGGGTAGGGGGAGAGACCCAGTACTTC.

The V and J genes are TRBV18 and TRBJ2-1; D not resolved. Trimming shortened V by 3 bases and J by 10 bases, and 13 bases separated the two germline ends. The CDR3 has 13 residues. CDR1 and CDR2 from the germline V gene are KGHSH and LQKENI. CDR3 DNA sequence: TGTGCCAGCTCACCGAGTCGGGTCCGGGAGCAGTTCTTC. The encoded protein is CASSPSRVREQFF.

The chain recombines TRBV13 with TRBJ2-1; D gene uncertain. V lost 5 bases and J 4 bases, leaving 18 bases between the germline ends. Germline V gene lookup returns CDR1 PRHDT and CDR2 FYEKMQ (reference sequence). This CDR3 region has 16 residues. The CDR3 DNA reads as TGTGCCAGCAGCCCTAAAGACGCCGCCCGGTACAATGAGCAGTTCTTC. Its protein product is CASSPKDAARYNEQFF.

This clone came up a few times. The chain has TRBV19 and TRBJ1-1; no clear D gene. This CDR3 region has 14 residues. Germline V gene sequence: CDR1 LNHDA, CDR2 SQIVND (reference sequence). Trimming took 6 bases from V and 4 from J, leaving 15 bases between them. The CDR3 DNA follows: TGTGCCAGTAGCCAAGCCCGGGAAACCACTGAAGCTTTCTTT. This sequence encodes CASSQARETTEAFF.

V gene TRBV7-2 combines with J gene TRBJ2-7; D possibly corresponds to TRBD2 (7 bases). The ends were cut back, 1 base at V and 2 bases at J, with 15 bases in the middle. This CDR3 is 16 amino acids long. Germline lookup yields CDR1 SGHTA and CDR2 FQGNSA. DNA of the CDR3: TGTGCCAGCAGCTTAGTTTGGGCGGGGGCCCCCTACGAGCAGTACTTC. As protein: CASSLVWAGAPYEQYF.

The chain recombines TRBV7-2 with TRBJ1-3, with D tentatively TRBD1 (5 bases). Germline CDR1 is SGHTA and CDR2 is FQGNSA. With 2 bases removed from V and 0 bases from J, the gap between germline ends came to 8 bases. CDR3 length: 15 residues. For the CDR3, the DNA is TGTGCCAGCAGCTTACGGGGGGACTCTGGAAACACCATATATTTT. It yields the protein CASSLRGDSGNTIYF.

The rearrangement uses TRBV4-3 and TRBJ1-4; D not resolved. The length of the CDR3 is 15 residues. Germline CDR1 LGHNA, CDR2 YSLEER. Trimming took off 4 bases at V and 6 bases at J, with 15 bases between the two ends. In DNA form, the CDR3 reads TGCGCCAGCAGCCTTCGGGGAGGTATAGATGAAAAACTGTTTTTT. This sequence encodes CASSLRGGIDEKLFF.

The gene calls are TRBV29-1 and TRBJ2-4; the D gene is possibly TRBD1 (6 bases). The ends were cut back, 7 bases at V and 10 bases at J, with 20 bases in the middle. The germline gives CDR1 SQVTM, CDR2 ANQGSEA. CDR3 length equals 13 residues. CDR3 region: CSGRPGQTIIQYF. The CDR3 nucleotides read TGCAGCGGTCGTCCCGGACAGACTATTATTCAGTACTTC.

The J gene is TRBJ1-3, the V gene TRBV6-2 or TRBV6-3, with D possibly matching TRBD1 (6 bases). The CDR3 extends over 15 amino acids. V shed 0 bases and J shed 0 bases, with 6 bases lying between them. Germline assignment: CDR1 MNHEY and CDR2 SVGEGT. CDR3 amino acids: CASSYSDSSGNTIYF. In DNA form, the CDR3 reads TGTGCCAGCAGTTACTCGGACAGCTCTGGAAACACCATATATTTT.

This sequence joins TRBV4-2 and TRBJ1-2, with 8 bases matching TRBD1. CDR3 size: 16 residues. Germline assignment: CDR1 LGHNA and CDR2 YNFKEQ. J gave up 5 bases and V 0 bases, and 8 bases lay outside the gene matches. The CDR3 here is CASSQEKQGGVYGYTF. Here the CDR3 DNA reads TGTGCCAGCAGCCAAGAAAAACAGGGGGGAGTATATGGCTACACCTTC.

The chain links TRBV18 to TRBJ2-1; the match to TRBD2 covers 8 bases. CDR1 and CDR2 from the germline V gene are KGHSH and LQKENI. CDR3 length equals 14 residues. J was trimmed by 8 bases and V by 2 bases; bases with no gene match: 5. The CDR3 sequence is CASSPEAGVDEQFF. CDR3 nucleotides: TGTGCCAGCTCACCAGAAGCGGGGGTGGATGAGCAGTTCTTC.

Written as DNA, the CDR3 is TGCGCCAGCAGGTCAAACAGGGAGAGCGAGCAGTACTTC. Its protein is CASRSNRESEQYF. This chain joins TRBV10-2 and TRBJ2-7; possible D gene TRBD1, 6 bases. Trimming cost V 6 bases and J 6 bases, with 15 bases left between them. The CDR3 loop spans 13 amino acids. Germline V gene lookup returns CDR1 WSHSY and CDR2 SAAADI.

This chain links TRBV6-5 with TRBJ2-1; 7 bases are shared with TRBD2. The CDR3 runs to 16 residues. The germline V gene has CDR1 MNHEY and CDR2 SVGAGI. V lost 0 bases and J lost 6; bases outside the gene matches: 8. The CDR3 here is CASSYSIGEGANEQFF. CDR3 sequence (DNA): TGTGCCAGCAGTTACTCGATAGGGGAGGGAGCCAATGAGCAGTTCTTC.

A note on this clone: At one end, the junction sequence differs from germline, possibly due to a read error. V gene TRBV6-1 combines with J gene TRBJ2-5, with a possible D match to TRBD2 (7 bases). Germline CDR1 and CDR2: MNHNS and SASEGT. The CDR3 covers 15 residues. CDR3: CASREGGGRFETQYF. The CDR3 coding sequence is TGTGCCAGCAGGGAAGGGGGGGGCAGGTTTGAGACCCAGTACTTC.

The rearrangement links TRBV19 to TRBJ2-1; no clear D gene. This CDR3 spans 13 amino acids. Trimming stripped 3 bases from V and 5 bases from J, with 8 bases between. CDR1 LNHDA and CDR2 SQIVND come from the germline V gene (reference sequence). The CDR3 nucleotides read TGTGCCAGTAGTATCGGTCAGAACAATGAGCAGTTCTTC. This sequence encodes CASSIGQNNEQFF.

The chain is built from TRBV7-9 and TRBJ1-1; 7 bases line up with TRBD1. The CDR3 has 15 residues. Germline values: CDR1 SEHNR, CDR2 FQNEAQ (reference sequence). The V segment lost 5 bases and the J segment 3 bases; nucleotides outside the gene matches: 9. The CDR3 sequence: CASSPLTGRDTEAFF. CDR3 bases: TGTGCCAGCAGCCCATTGACAGGGAGGGACACTGAAGCTTTCTTT.

This clone came up once. V is TRBV28 and J is TRBJ2-7; a possible D gene is TRBD1 (5 bases). The CDR3 runs 14 residues. The germline V gene has CDR1 MDHEN and CDR2 SYDVKM. Trimming stripped 1 base from V and 5 bases from J, with 12 bases between. As DNA, the CDR3 is TGTGCCAGCAGTTTATCAGGGATTGTCAACGAGCAGTACTTC. This sequence encodes CASSLSGIVNEQYF. Supplemented by reference TRBV28 and TRBJ2-7, the full variable domain reads DVKVTQSSRYLVKRTGEKVFLECVQDMDHENMFWYRQDPGLGLRLIYFSYDVKMKEKGDIPEGYSVSREKKERFSLILESASTNQTSMYLCASSLSGIVNEQYFGPGTRLTVT.